The 4 T cell receptor beta chains in this list originate from one sample, sequenced in a study of cytomegalovirus exposure and HLA in healthy donors (TCRdb year 2017). The method was the immunoSEQ multiplex PCR assay. For the multiplex PCR, a mixture combining 60 forward primers for TCR Vbeta segments and 13 reverse primers for TCR Jbeta segments was used. Entries here come from immuneACCESS through TCRdb and include only in-frame sequences with V and J called. Some clones fail to appear in such tables; in the studies checked, an unresolved V gene covers under half of the shortfall, and the cause of the remainder is unknown. The sample has over 200,000 clones on record, around 80% of them singletons. The ten largest clones represent 5% to 6.5% of the sample. The sequenced material came from PBMCs. These receptors all stem from a middle-aged woman in good health and CMV-seropositive.

CDR3 sequence: CSVGGIGGTHRLDTQYF. The DNA for the CDR3 is TGCAGCGTTGGCGGGATCGGCGGGACCCACCGCCTAGATACGCAGTATTTT. The chain employs TRBV29-1 and TRBJ2-3, with D possibly being TRBD2 (6 bases). The CDR3 spans 17 residues. The germline V gene encodes CDR1 SQVTM and CDR2 ANQGSEA. The ends were cut back, 4 bases at V and 5 bases at J, with 25 bases in the middle.

Here the CDR3 reads CAWSVRDSHSNQPQHF. The CDR3 nucleotides are TGTGCCTGGAGTGTACGGGACAGTCATAGCAATCAGCCCCAGCATTTT. V is TRBV30 and J is TRBJ1-5; 7 nucleotides line up with TRBD1. This CDR3 has 16 residues. Germline CDR1 reads GTSNPN; CDR2 reads SVGIG (reference sequence). The junction had 5 bases not matched to a gene; V was cut back by 0 bases and J by 0 bases.

Comments on this clone: Its ends do not fully match the called genes, so a read error is possible. The chain employs TRBV7-9 and TRBJ2-3, with D possibly being TRBD1 (6 bases). Germline lookup yields CDR1 SEHNR and CDR2 FQNEAQ (reference sequence). This CDR3 contains 19 residues. The CDR3: CSSSSDPWTVASSTDTQYF. CDR3 DNA sequence: TGTTCCAGCAGTTCTGACCCTTGGACAGTAGCCTCTAGCACAGATACGCAGTATTTT.

The chain combines TRBV7-8 with TRBJ1-6; unclear D gene. Trimming stripped 5 bases from V and 6 bases from J, with 14 bases between. There are 15 residues in the CDR3. Germline loops: CDR1 SGHVS, CDR2 FQNEAQ. The CDR3 DNA is TGTGCCAGCAGCCCGCGGAGAACCATTAATTCACCCCTCCACTTT. Its translation: CASSPRRTINSPLHF.